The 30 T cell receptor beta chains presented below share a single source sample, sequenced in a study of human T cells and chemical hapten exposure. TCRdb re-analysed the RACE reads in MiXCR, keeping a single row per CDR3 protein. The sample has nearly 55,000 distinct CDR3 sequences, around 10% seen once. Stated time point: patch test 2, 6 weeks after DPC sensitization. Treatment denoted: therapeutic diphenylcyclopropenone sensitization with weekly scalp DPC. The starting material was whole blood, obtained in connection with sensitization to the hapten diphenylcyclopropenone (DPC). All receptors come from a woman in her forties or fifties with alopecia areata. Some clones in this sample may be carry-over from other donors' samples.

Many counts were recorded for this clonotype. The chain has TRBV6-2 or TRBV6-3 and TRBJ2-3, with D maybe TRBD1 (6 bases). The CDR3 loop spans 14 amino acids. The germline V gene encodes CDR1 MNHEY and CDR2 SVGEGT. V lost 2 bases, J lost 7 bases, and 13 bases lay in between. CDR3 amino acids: CASSYEAGVNTQYF. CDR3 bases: TGTGCCAGCAGTTACGAGGCAGGGGTGAATACGCAGTATTTT.

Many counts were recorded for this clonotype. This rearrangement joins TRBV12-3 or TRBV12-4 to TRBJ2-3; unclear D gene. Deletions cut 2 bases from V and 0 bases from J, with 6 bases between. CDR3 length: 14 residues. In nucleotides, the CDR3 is TGTGCCAGCAGTTTATACGGAAGCACAGATACGCAGTATTTT. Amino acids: CASSLYGSTDTQYF.

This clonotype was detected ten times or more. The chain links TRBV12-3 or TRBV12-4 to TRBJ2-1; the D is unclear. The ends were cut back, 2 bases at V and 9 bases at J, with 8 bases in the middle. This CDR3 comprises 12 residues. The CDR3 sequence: CASSLPPGEQFF. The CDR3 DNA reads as TGTGCCAGCAGTTTACCCCCCGGTGAGCAGTTCTTC.

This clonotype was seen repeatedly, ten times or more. The CDR3 DNA is TGCAGTAGTACCTACGACTATGGCTACACCTTC. It is translated as CSSTYDYGYTF. The genes are TRBV20-1 and TRBJ1-2; D unresolved. The germline V gene encodes CDR1 DFQATT and CDR2 SNEGSKA (reference sequence). The CDR3 runs to 11 residues. Trimming shortened V by 8 bases and J by 3 bases, and 10 bases separated the two germline ends.

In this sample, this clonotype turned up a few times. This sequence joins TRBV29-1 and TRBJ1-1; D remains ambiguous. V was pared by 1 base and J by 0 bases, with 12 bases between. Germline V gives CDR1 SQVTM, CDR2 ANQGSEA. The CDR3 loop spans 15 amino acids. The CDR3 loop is CSVEAPGDMNTEAFF. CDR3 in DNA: TGCAGCGTTGAAGCGCCAGGCGATATGAACACTGAAGCTTTCTTT.

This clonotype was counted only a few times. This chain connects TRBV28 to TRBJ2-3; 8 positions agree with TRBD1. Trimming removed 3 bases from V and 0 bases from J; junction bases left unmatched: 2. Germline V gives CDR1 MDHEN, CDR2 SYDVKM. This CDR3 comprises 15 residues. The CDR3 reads CASSLDRASTDTQYF. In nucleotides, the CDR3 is TGTGCCAGCAGTTTGGACAGGGCTAGCACAGATACGCAGTATTTT.

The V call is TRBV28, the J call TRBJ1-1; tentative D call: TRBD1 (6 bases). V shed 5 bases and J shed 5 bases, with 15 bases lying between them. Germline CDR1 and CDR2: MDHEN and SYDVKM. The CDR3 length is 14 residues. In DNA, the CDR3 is TGTGCCAGCAGTCCGGGGGGCGAAGAGACTGAAGCTTTCTTT. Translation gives CASSPGGEETEAFF.

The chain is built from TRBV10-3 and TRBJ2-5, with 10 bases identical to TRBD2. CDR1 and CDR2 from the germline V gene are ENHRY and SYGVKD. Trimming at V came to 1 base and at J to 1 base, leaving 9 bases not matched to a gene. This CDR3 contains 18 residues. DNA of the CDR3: TGTGCCATCAGTGAGTTGGGACCCAGCGGGGGGGCCCAAGAGACCCAGTACTTC. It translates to CAISELGPSGGAQETQYF.

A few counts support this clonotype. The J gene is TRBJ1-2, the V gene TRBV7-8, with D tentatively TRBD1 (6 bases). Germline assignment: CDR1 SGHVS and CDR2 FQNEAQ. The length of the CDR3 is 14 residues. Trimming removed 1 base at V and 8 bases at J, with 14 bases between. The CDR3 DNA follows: TGTGCCAGCAGCTTAGAGGGTCAGGGGCGAGGCTACACCTTC. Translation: CASSLEGQGRGYTF.

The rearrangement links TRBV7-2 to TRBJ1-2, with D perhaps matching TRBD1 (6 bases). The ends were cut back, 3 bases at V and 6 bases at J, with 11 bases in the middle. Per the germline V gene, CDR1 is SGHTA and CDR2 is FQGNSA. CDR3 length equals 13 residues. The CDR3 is CASSLRRGHGYTF. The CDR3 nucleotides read TGTGCCAGCAGCTTGCGCCGGGGGCATGGCTACACCTTC.

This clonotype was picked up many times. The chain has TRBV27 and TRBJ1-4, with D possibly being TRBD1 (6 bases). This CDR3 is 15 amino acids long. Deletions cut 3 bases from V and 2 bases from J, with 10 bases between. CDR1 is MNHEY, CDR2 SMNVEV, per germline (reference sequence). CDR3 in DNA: TGTGCCAGCAGTTTGCCCAGGGGCACTAATGAAAAACTGTTTTTT. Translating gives CASSLPRGTNEKLFF.

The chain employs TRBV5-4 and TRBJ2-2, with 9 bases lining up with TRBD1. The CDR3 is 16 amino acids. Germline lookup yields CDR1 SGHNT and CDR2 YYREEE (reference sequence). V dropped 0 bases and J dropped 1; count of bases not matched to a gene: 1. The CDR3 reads CASSLAGQGNTGELFF. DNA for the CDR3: TGTGCCAGCAGCTTGGCGGGACAGGGGAACACCGGGGAGCTGTTTTTT.

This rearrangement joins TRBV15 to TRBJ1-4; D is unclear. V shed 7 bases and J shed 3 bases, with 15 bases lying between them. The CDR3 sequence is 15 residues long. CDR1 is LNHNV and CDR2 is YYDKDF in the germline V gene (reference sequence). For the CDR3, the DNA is TGTGCCACCAACACACCGGAGGAGGCTAATGAAAAACTGTTTTTT. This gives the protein CATNTPEEANEKLFF. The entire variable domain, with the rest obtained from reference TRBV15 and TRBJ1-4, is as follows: DAMVIQNPRYQVTQFGKPVTLSCSQTLNHNVMYWYQQKSSQAPKLLFHYYDKDFNNEADTPDNFQSRRPNTSFCFLDIRSPGLGDTAMYLCATNTPEEANEKLFFGSGTQLSVL.

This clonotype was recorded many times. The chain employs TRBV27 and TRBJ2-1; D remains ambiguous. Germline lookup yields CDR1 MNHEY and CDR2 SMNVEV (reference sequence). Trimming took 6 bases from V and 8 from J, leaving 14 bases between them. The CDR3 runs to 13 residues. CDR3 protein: CASRGYDGDEQFF. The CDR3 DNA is TGTGCCAGCAGGGGGTACGACGGCGATGAGCAGTTCTTC.

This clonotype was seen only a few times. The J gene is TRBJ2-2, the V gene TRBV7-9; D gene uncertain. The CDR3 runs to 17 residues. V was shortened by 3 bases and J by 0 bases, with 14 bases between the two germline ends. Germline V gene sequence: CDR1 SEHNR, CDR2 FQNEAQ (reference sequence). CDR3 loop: CASSFPAGSSNTGELFF. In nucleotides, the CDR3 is TGTGCCAGCAGCTTCCCGGCTGGATCGTCGAACACCGGGGAGCTGTTTTTT.

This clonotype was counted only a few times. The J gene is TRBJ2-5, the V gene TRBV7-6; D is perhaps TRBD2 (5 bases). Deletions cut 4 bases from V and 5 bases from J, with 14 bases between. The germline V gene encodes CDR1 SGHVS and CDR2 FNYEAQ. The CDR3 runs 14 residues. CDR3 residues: CASSYGNRGETQYF. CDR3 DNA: TGTGCCAGCAGCTACGGGAATCGAGGGGAGACCCAGTACTTC.

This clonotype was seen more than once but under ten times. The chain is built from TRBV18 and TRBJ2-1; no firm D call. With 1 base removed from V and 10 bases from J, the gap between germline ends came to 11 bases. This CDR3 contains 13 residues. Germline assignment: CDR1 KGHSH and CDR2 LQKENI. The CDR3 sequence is CASSPQGLWEQFF. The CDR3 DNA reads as TGTGCCAGCTCACCACAGGGTTTGTGGGAGCAGTTCTTC. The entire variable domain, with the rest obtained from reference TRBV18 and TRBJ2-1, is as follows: NAGVMQNPRHLVRRRGQEARLRCSPMKGHSHVYWYRQLPEEGLKFMVYLQKENIIDESGMPKERFSAEFPKEGPSILRIQQVVRGDSAAYFCASSPQGLWEQFFGPGTRLTVL.

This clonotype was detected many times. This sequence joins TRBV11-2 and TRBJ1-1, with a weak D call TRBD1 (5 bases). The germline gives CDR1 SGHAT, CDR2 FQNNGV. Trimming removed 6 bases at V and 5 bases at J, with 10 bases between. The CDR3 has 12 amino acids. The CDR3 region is CASSLGETEAFF. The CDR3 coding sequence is TGTGCCAGCAGTTTGGGGGAGACTGAAGCTTTCTTT. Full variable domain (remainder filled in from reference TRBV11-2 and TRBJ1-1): EAGVAQSPRYKIIEKRQSVAFWCNPISGHATLYWYQQILGQGPKLLIQFQNNGVVDDSQLPKDRFSAERLKGVDSTLKIQPAKLEDSAVYLCASSLGETEAFFGQGTRLTVV.

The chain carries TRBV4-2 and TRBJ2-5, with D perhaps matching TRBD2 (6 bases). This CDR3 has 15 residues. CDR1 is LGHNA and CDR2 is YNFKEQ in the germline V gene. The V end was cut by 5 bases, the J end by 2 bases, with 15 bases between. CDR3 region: CASSSLRGTQETQYF. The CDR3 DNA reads TGTGCCAGCAGCTCCCTGCGGGGAACGCAAGAGACCCAGTACTTC.

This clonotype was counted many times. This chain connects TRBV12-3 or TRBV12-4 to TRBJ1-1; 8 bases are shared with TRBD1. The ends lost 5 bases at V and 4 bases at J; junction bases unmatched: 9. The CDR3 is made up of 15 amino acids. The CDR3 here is CASSLGQGGVTEAFF. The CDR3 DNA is TGTGCCAGCAGTCTCGGACAGGGCGGGGTCACTGAAGCTTTCTTT.

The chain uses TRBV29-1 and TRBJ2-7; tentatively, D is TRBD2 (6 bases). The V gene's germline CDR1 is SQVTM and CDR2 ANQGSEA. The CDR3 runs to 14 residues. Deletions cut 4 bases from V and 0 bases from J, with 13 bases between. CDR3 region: CSVVSGRTSYEQYF. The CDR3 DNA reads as TGCAGCGTTGTGAGCGGGCGAACCTCCTACGAGCAGTACTTC.

CDR3 region: CATSDQDRVHEQFF. The CDR3, as DNA: TGTGCCACCAGTGATCAGGACAGGGTGCATGAGCAGTTCTTC. The chain couples TRBV24-1 to TRBJ2-1, with TRBD1 matching 8 bases. This CDR3 contains 14 residues. V lost 3 bases and J lost 8; bases outside the gene matches: 5. The germline gives CDR1 KGHDR, CDR2 SFDVKD.

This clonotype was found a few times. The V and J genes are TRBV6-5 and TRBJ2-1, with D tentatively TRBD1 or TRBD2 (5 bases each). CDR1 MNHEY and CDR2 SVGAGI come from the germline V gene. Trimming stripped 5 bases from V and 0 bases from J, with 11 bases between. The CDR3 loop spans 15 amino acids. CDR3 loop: CASSPGGSSYNEQFF. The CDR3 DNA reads TGTGCCAGCAGTCCTGGGGGTTCCTCCTACAATGAGCAGTTCTTC.

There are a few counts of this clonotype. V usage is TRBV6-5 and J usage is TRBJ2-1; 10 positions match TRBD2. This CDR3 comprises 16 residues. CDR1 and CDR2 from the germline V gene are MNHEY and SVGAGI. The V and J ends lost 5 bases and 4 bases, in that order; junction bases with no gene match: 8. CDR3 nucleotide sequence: TGTGCCAGCAGTCCACTAGCGGGGATAAGGTACAATGAGCAGTTCTTC. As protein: CASSPLAGIRYNEQFF.

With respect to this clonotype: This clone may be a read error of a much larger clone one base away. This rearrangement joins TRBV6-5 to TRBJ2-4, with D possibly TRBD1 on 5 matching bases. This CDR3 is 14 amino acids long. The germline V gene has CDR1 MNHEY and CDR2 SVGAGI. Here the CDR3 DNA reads TGTGCCTGCAGGGCAGACATAGCCAAAAACATTCAGTACTTC. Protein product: CACRADIAKNIQYF.

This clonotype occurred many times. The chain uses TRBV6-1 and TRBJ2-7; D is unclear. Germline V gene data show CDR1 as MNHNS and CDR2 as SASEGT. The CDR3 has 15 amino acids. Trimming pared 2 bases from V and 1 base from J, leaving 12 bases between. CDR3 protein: CASSEYGAGSYEQYF. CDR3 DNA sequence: TGTGCCAGCAGTGAATACGGCGCAGGTTCCTACGAGCAGTACTTC.

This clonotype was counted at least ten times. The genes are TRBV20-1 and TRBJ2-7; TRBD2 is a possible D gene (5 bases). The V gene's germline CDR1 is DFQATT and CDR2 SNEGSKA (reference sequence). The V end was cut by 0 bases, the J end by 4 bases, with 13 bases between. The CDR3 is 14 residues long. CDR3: CSARDPLAGYEQYF. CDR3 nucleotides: TGCAGTGCTAGAGATCCCCTAGCTGGGTACGAGCAGTACTTC.

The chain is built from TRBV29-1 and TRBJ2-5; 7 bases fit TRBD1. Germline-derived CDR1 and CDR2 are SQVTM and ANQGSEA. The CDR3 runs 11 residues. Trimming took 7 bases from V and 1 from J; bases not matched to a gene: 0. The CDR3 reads CSAGGQETQYF. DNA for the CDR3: TGCAGCGCAGGGGGCCAAGAGACCCAGTACTTC. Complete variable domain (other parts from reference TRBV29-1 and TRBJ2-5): SAVISQKPSRDICQRGTSLTIQCQVDSQVTMMFWYRQQPGQSLTLIATANQGSEATYESGFVIDKFPISRPNLTFSTLTVSNMSPEDSSIYLCSAGGQETQYFGPGTRLLVL.

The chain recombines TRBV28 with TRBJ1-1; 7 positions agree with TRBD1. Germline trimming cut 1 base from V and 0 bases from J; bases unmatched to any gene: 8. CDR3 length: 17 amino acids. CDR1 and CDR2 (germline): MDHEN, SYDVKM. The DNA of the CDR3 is TGTGCCAGCAGTTTATACGCAGGGGGGGATATGAACACTGAAGCTTTCTTT. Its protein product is CASSLYAGGDMNTEAFF.

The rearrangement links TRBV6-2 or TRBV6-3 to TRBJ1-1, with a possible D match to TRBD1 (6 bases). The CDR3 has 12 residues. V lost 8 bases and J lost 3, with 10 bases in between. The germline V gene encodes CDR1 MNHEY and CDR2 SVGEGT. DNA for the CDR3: TGTGCCAGCTCACAGGGTTACACTGAAGCTTTCTTT. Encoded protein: CASSQGYTEAFF.